The sequence of this T cell receptor beta chain was determined in a study of blood T cells in healthy people across ages. Broader study findings: Age advanced and TCR beta diversity per million T cells fell, roughly linearly. A strong correlation between TCR beta diversity and naive T cell percentage was seen.

Extractions gave at least 6 micrograms of total RNA per sample. In this sample, this clonotype turned up a few times. What it binds is unknown. Using a J-beta primer mix together with a sample-barcoded 5' primer, a second PCR was run for roughly 7 to 11 cycles. Each CDR3 protein gets one entry after TCRdb re-called the 5' RACE reads with MiXCR. The sample has about 570,000 distinct CDR3 sequences, approximately 27% seen once. The length of the CDR3 is 15 residues. Germline V gene lookup returns CDR1 MNHEY and CDR2 SVGAGI. The chain links TRBV6-5 to TRBJ2-5, with TRBD1 matching over 7 bases. The J call is in doubt because the DNA end fits TRBJ2-7 better. The sequencing input was blood. The TCR originated in a woman in her 70s in good health. The CDR3 here is CASSYSLGGLFEQYF. The CDR3 DNA sequence: TGTGCCAGCAGTTACTCGCTAGGGGGCTTATTCGAGCAGTACTTC.